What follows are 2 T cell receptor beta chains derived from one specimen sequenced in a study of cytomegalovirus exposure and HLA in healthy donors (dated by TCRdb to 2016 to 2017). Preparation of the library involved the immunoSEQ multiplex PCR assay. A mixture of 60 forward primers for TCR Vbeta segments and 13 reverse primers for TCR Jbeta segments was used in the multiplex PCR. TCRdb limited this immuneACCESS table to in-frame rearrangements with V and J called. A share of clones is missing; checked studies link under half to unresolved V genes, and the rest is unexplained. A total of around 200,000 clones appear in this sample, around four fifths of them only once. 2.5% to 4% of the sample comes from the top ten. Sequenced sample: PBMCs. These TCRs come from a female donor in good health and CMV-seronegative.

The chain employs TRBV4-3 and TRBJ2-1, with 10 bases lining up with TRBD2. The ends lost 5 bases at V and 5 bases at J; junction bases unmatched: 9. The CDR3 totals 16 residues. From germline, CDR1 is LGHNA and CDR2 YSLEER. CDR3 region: CASSAPGTSANNEQFF. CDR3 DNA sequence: TGCGCCAGCAGCGCCCCCGGGACTAGCGCCAACAATGAGCAGTTCTTC.

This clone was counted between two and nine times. The CDR3 protein is CASSSSTGGDGYTF. The CDR3 DNA reads TGTGCCAGCTCATCGTCGACAGGGGGCGACGGCTACACCTTC. The gene calls are TRBV18 and TRBJ1-2; 10 bases are shared with TRBD1. From germline, CDR1 is KGHSH and CDR2 LQKENI. CDR3 length: 14 residues. After removal of 5 bases from V and 8 bases from J, the junction contained 8 bases not matched to a gene.